Listed below are T cell receptor beta chains from one sample, sequenced in a study of blood T cell repertoires in COVID-19. The table came from immunoSEQ multiplex PCR; TCRdb's copy has only in-frame clones and leaves some out. The sample lists about 170,000 clones, more than 70% occurring once. Sequencing input: peripheral blood. These receptors were collected from a man between 50 and 59 years old who had recovered from COVID-19. Both conserved end residues are part of each CDR3. The order of the fields is J gene, V gene, CDR3 protein.

>TRBJ1-2|TRBV28
CASSLTGNYGYTF
>TRBJ1-2|TRBV28
CASRAGPGNYGYTF
>TRBJ1-6|TRBV19
CASSVDSSNSPLHF
>TRBJ1-1|TRBV7-8
CASSRTANTEAFF
>TRBJ1-1|TRBV14
CASSQITGAAFF
>TRBJ1-1|TRBV10-3
CAISDHRGTEAFF
>TRBJ1-2|TRBV6-2/TRBV6-3
CASSYSRIGYTF
>TRBJ1-2|TRBV19
CASSIVSQGGGYTF
>TRBJ2-7|TRBV14
CASSLRTGMAGEQYF
>TRBJ1-5|TRBV5-6
CASSPSGTSGSNQPQHF
>TRBJ1-1|TRBV18
CASSPLRGTEAFF
>TRBJ1-3|TRBV5-1
CASSLERGSGNTIYF
>TRBJ1-5|TRBV9
CASSPTSGGNQPQHF
>TRBJ1-2|TRBV7-8
CASSPIRDSLYGYTF
>TRBJ2-1|TRBV7-6
CASSLASSGQGNEQFF
>TRBJ2-7|TRBV28
CASRGTALSYEQYF
>TRBJ2-1|TRBV23-1
CASSQSREGDEQFF
>TRBJ2-7|TRBV29-1
CSVRQGSAYEQYF
>TRBJ1-1|TRBV5-5
CASSLGAYTEAFF
>TRBJ1-2|TRBV15
CATSRHHITNYGYTF
>TRBJ2-4|TRBV19
CASSIRAGGQGDFAKNIQYF
>TRBJ1-1|TRBV7-6
CASSLRWGRVGTEAFF
>TRBJ2-1|TRBV20-1
CSGTGLNEQFF
>TRBJ1-3|TRBV7-3
CASSFSGRAIYF
>TRBJ2-2|TRBV9
CASSAPGTSNTGELFF
>TRBJ1-2|TRBV12-3/TRBV12-4
CASRKQGVGGYTF
>TRBJ1-4|TRBV6-5
CASSYSRQHQEKLFF
>TRBJ2-7|TRBV6-2/TRBV6-3
CASSYAAAPPREQYF
>TRBJ2-1|TRBV24-1
CATSDPLAGGYNEQFF
>TRBJ2-6|TRBV2
CASSERGTGANVLTF
>TRBJ1-4|TRBV12-5
CASGSKGLATNEKLFF
>TRBJ1-2|TRBV28
CASRPIKGADIYGYTF
>TRBJ2-1|TRBV6-5
CASRLAGQAQFF
>TRBJ2-7|TRBV6-2/TRBV6-3
CASSYGTDYEQYF
>TRBJ2-5|TRBV5-8
CASSLRGLTPETQYF
>TRBJ1-4|TRBV4-3
CASSRSGQTDEKLFF
>TRBJ2-2|TRBV6-2/TRBV6-3
CASSSHAGGTNTGELFF
>TRBJ2-7|TRBV13
CASSLGVKGSEQYF
>TRBJ2-1|TRBV19
CASSSHSGGAFNEQFF
>TRBJ1-1|TRBV18
CASSPQGSNTEAFF
>TRBJ2-3|TRBV21-1
CASSQRGGCTDTQYF
>TRBJ1-1|TRBV19
CATLPWGPGTEAFF
>TRBJ1-6|TRBV10-2
CASSEGLVNSPLHF
>TRBJ1-1|TRBV7-3
CASSPRTGELTEAFF
>TRBJ1-1|TRBV5-6
CASSLARGQRSLNTEAFF
>TRBJ2-1|TRBV7-2
CASSAGVFEQFF
>TRBJ2-3|TRBV11-2
CASSSRGAGGTDTQYF
>TRBJ2-1|TRBV13
CASSPNRGLKPEQFF
>TRBJ2-1|TRBV27
CASSRGSEQFF
>TRBJ2-7|TRBV19
CASSIGTGFNEQYF
>TRBJ2-7|TRBV4-1
CASSQEGPGGSYEQYF
>TRBJ2-4|TRBV28
CASSLGTSAIQYF
>TRBJ1-1|TRBV9
CASSVSSGRGAFF
>TRBJ2-4|TRBV27
CASKLTGENIQYF
>TRBJ1-2|TRBV7-8
CASSLGTGTYTF
>TRBJ1-1|TRBV19
CATRQGAHTEAFF
>TRBJ2-7|TRBV28
CASSLAGAGYEQYF